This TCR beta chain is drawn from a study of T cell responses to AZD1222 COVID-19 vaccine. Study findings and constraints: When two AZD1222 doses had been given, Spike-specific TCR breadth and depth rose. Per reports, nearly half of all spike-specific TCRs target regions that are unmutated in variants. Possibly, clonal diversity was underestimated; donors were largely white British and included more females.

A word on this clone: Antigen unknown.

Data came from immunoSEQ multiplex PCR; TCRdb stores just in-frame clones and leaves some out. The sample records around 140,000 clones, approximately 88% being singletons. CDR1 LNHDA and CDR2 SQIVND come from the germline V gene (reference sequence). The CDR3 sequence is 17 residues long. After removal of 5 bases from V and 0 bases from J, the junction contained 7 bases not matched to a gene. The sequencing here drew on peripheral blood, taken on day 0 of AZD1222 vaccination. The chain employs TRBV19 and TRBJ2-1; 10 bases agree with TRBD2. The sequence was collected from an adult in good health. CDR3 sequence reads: CASSADLAGVSYNEQFF. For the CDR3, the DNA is TGTGCCAGTAGTGCGGATCTAGCGGGGGTCTCCTACAATGAGCAGTTCTTC.